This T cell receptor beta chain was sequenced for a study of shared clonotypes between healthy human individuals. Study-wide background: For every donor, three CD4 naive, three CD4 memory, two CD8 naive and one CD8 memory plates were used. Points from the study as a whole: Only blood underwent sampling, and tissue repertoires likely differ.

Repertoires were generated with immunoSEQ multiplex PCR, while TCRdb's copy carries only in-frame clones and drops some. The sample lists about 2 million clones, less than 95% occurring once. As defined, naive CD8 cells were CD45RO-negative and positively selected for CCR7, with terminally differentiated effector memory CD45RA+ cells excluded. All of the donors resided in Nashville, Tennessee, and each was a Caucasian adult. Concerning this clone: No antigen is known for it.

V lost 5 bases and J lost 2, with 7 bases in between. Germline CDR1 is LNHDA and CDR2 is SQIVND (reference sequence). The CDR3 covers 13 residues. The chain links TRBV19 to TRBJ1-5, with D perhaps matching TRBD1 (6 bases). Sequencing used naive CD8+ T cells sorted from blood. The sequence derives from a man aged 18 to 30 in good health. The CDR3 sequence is CASSRQGNQPQHF. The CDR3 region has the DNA TGTGCCAGTAGTCGACAGGGCAATCAGCCCCAGCATTTT.